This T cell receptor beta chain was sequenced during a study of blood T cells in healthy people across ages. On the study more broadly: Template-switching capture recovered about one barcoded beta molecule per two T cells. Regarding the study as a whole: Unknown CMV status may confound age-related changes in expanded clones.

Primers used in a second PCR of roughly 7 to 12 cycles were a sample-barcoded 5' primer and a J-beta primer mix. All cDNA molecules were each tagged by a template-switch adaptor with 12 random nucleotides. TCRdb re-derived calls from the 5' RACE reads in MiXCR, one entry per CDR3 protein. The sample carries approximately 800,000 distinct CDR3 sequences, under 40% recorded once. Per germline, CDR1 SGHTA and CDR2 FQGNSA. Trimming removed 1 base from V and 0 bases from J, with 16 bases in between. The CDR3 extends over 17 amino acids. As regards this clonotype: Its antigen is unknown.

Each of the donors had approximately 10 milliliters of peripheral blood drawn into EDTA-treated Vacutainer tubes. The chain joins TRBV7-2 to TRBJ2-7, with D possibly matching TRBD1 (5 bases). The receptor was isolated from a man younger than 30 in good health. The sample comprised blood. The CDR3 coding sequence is TGTGCCAGCAGCTTAGATTTGACAGTTCACAGCTCCTACGAGCAGTACTTC. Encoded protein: CASSLDLTVHSSYEQYF.